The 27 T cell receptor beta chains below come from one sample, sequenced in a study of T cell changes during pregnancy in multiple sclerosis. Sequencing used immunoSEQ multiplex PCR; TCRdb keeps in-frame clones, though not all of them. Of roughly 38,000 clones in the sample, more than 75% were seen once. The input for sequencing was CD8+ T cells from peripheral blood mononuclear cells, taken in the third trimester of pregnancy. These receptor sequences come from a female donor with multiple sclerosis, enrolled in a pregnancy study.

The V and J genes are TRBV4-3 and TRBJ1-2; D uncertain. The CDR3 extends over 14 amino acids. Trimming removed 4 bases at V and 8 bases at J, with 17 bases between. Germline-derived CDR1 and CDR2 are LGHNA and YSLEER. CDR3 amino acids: CASSLLEGSHGYTF. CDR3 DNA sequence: TGCGCCAGCAGCCTACTGGAGGGAAGCCACGGCTACACCTTC.

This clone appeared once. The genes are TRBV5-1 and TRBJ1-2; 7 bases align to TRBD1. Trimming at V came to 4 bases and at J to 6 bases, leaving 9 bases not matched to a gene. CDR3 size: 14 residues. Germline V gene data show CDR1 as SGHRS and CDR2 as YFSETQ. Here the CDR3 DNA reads TGCGCCAGCAGCAATCGACAGGGCGCCAATGGCTACACCTTC. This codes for CASSNRQGANGYTF. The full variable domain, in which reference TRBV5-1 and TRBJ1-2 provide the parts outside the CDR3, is KAGVTQTPRYLIKTRGQQVTLSCSPISGHRSVSWYQQTPGQGLQFLFEYFSETQRNKGNFPGRFSGRQFSNSRSEMNVSTLELGDSALYLCASSNRQGANGYTFGSGTRLTVV.

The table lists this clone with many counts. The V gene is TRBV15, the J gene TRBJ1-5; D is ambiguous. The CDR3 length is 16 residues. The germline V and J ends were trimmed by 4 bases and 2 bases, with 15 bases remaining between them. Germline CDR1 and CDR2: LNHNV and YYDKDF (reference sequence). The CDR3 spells CATSKGPREGNQPQHF. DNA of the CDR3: TGTGCCACCAGCAAAGGACCTCGGGAGGGCAATCAGCCCCAGCATTTT.

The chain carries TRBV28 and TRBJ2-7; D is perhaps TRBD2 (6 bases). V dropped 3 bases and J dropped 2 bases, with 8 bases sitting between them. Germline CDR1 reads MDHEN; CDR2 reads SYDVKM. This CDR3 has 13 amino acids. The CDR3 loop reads CASSLGRTYEQYF. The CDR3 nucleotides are TGTGCCAGCAGTTTGGGGAGGACCTACGAGCAGTACTTC.

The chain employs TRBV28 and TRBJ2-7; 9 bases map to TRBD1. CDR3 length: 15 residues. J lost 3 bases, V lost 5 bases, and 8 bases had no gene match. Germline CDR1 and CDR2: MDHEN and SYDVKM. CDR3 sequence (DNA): TGTGCCAGCAGTCCCCGGGACAGGGCGATCTACGAGCAGTACTTC. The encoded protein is CASSPRDRAIYEQYF.

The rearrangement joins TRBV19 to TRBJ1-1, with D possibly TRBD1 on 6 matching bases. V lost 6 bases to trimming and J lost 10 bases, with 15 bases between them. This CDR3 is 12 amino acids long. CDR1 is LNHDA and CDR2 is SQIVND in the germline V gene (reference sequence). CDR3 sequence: CASRGGGEGAFF. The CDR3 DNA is TGTGCCAGTAGAGGCGGGGGCGAGGGAGCTTTCTTT.

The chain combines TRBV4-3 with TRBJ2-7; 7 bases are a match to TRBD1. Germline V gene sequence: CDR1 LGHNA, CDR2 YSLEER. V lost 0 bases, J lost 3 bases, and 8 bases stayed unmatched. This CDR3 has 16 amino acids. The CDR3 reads CASSQEIDRAHYEQYF. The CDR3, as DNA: TGCGCCAGCAGCCAAGAAATCGACAGGGCTCACTACGAGCAGTACTTC.

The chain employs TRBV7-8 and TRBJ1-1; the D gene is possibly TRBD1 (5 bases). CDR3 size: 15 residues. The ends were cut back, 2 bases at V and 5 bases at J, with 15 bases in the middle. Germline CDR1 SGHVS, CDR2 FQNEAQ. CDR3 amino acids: CASSLQGGSGTEAFF. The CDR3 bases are TGTGCCAGCAGCTTACAGGGAGGAAGTGGAACTGAAGCTTTCTTT.

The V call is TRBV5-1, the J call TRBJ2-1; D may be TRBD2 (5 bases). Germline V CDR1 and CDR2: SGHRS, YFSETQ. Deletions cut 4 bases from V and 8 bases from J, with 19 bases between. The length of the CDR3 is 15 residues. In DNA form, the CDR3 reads TGCGCCAGCAGCGCCGGGCCCCAGAGGGTCGATGAGCAGTTCTTC. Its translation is CASSAGPQRVDEQFF.

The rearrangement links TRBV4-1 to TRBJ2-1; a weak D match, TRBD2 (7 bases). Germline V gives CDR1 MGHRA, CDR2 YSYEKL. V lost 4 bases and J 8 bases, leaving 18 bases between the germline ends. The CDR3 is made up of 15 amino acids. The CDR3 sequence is CASSPRLGGVHEQFF. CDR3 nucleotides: TGCGCCAGCAGCCCCCGACTAGGGGGGGTACATGAGCAGTTCTTC.

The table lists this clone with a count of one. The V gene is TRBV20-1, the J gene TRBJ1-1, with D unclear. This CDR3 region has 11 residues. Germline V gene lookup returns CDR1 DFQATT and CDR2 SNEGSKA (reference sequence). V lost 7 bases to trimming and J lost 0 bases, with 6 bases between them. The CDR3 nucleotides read TGCAGTGTCGGTTTGAACACTGAAGCTTTCTTT. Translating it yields CSVGLNTEAFF.

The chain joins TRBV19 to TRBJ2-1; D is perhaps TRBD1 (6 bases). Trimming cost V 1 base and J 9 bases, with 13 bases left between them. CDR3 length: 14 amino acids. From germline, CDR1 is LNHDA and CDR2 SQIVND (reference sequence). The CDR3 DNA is TGTGCCAGTAGTATAGGGTTCACAGGGATTGAGCAGTTCTTC. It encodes CASSIGFTGIEQFF.

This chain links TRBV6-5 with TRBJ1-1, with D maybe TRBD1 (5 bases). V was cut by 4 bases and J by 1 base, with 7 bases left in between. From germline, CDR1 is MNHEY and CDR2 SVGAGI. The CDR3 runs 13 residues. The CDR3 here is CASSWGENTEAFF. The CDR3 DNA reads TGTGCCAGCAGTTGGGGGGAGAACACTGAAGCTTTCTTT.

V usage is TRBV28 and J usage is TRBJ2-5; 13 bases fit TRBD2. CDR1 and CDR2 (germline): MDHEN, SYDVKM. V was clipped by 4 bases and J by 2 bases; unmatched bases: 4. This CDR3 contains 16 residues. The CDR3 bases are TGTGCCAGCAGTTGGGGACTAGCGGGGCTGCAAGAGACCCAGTACTTC. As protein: CASSWGLAGLQETQYF.

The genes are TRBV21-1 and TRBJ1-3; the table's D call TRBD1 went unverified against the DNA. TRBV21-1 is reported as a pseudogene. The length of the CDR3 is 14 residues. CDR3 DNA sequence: TGTGCCAGCAGCATCAGGGGCGGTGGAAACACCATATATTTT. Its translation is CASSIRGGGNTIYF.

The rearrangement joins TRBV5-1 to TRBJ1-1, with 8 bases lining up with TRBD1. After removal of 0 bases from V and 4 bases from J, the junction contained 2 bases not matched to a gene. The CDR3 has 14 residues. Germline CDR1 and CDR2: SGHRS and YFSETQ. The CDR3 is CASSLGTGSTEAFF. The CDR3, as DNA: TGCGCCAGCAGCTTGGGGACAGGGAGCACTGAAGCTTTCTTT.

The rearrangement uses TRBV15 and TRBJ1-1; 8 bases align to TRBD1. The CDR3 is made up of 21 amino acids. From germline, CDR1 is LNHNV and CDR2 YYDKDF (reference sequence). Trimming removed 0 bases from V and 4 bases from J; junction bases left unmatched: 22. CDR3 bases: TGTGCCACCAGCAGAGAGGGGACCTGGGACAGGAGAGGTCTTGGAGGCACTGAAGCTTTCTTT. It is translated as CATSREGTWDRRGLGGTEAFF.

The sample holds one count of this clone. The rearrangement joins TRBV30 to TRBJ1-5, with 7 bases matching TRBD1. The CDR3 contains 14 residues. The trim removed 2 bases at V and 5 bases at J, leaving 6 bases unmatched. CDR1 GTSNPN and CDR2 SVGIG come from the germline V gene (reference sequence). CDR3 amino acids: CAWSIDREHQPQHF. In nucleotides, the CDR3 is TGTGCCTGGAGTATCGACAGGGAGCATCAGCCCCAGCATTTT.

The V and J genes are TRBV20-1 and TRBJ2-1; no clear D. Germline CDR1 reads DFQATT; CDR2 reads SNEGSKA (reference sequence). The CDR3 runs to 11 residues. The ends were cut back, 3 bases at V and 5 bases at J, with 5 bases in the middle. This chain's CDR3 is CSARADNEQFF. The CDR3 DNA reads TGCAGTGCTAGGGCGGACAATGAGCAGTTCTTC.

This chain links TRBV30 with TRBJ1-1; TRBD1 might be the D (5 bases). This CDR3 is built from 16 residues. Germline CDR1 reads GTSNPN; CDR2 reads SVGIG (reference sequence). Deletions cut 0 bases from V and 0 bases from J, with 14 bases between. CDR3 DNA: TGTGCCTGGAGTGTAGGCCTTATGGGGCTGAACACTGAAGCTTTCTTT. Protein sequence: CAWSVGLMGLNTEAFF.

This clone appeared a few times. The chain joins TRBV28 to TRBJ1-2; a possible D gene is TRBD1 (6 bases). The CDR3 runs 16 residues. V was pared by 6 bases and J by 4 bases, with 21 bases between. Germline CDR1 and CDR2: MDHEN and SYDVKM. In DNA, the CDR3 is TGTGCCAGCAGCCGGAACAGGGAAGCCCTCTCCTATGGCTACACCTTC. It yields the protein CASSRNREALSYGYTF.

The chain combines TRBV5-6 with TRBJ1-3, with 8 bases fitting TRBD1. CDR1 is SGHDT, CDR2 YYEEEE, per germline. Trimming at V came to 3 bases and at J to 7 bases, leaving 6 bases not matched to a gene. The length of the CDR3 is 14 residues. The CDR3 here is CASSWTGFVNTIYF. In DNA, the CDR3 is TGTGCCAGCAGCTGGACAGGGTTCGTCAACACCATATATTTT. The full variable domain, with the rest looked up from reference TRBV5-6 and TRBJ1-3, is DAGVTQSPTHLIKTRGQQVTLRCSPKSGHDTVSWYQQALGQGPQFIFQYYEEEERQRGNFPDRFSGHQFPNYSSELNVNALLLGDSALYLCASSWTGFVNTIYFGEGSWLTVV.

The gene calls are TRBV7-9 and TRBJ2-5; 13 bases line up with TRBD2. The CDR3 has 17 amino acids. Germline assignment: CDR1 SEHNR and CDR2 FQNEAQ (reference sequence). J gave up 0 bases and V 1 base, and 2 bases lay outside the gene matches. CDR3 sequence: CASSLGLAGGYQETQYF. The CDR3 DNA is TGTGCCAGCAGCTTAGGACTAGCGGGGGGCTACCAAGAGACCCAGTACTTC.

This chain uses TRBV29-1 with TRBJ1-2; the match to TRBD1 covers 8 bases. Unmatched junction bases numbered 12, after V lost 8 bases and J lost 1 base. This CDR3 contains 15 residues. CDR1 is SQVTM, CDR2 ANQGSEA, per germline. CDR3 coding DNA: TGCAGCACTGACAGGGGCCCGATCGATAACTATGGCTACACCTTC. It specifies CSTDRGPIDNYGYTF.

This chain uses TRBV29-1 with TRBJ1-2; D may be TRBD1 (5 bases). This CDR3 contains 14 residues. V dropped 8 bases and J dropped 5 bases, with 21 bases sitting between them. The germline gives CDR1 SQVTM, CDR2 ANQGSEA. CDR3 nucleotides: TGCAGCATAGAAAAGGACAACATCCCTTATGGCTACACCTTC. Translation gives CSIEKDNIPYGYTF.

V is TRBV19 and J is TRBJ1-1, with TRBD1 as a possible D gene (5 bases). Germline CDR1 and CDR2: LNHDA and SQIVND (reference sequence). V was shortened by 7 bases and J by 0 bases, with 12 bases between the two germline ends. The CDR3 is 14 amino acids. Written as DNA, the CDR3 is TGTGCCAGTACAGCGCGGACATTGAACACTGAAGCTTTCTTT. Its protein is CASTARTLNTEAFF. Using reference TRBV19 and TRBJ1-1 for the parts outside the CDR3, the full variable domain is DGGITQSPKYLFRKEGQNVTLSCEQNLNHDAMYWYRQDPGQGLRLIYYSQIVNDFQKGDIAEGYSVSREKKESFPLTVTSAQKNPTAFYLCASTARTLNTEAFFGQGTRLTVV.

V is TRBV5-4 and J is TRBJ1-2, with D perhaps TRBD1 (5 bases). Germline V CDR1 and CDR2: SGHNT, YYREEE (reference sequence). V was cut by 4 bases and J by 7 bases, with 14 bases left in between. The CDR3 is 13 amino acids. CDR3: CASSNGGASGYTF. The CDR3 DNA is TGTGCCAGCAGCAACGGAGGGGCGAGTGGCTACACCTTC.